One sample yielded the 21 T cell receptor beta chains listed below, sequenced in a study of shared clonotypes between healthy human individuals (dated by TCRdb to the early 2020s). The receptor library was made with the immunoSEQ multiplex PCR assay. TCRdb holds this immuneACCESS table with in-frame rearrangements only. Some clones are missing; in checked studies, unresolved V genes explain under half, and the rest has no known cause. Across this sample there are 2,100,000 or so clones, with around 95% seen only once. Less than 0.15% of the sample comes from the top ten. Sequenced: naive CD4+ T cells sorted from blood. The sample's cell subset or site label, in plain terms: CD45RA+ positively selected. These receptor sequences come from a man between 18 and 29 years old in good health.

The table lists this clone with a few counts. In nucleotides, the CDR3 is TGCGCCAGCAGCTCGACCCTCGGTCAGCCCCAGCATTTT. It codes for CASSSTLGQPQHF. The chain carries TRBV5-1 and TRBJ1-5; the D is unclear. The V gene's germline CDR1 is SGHRS and CDR2 YFSETQ. The CDR3 has 13 amino acids. V shed 3 bases and J shed 6 bases, with 10 bases lying between them.

The J gene is TRBJ2-2, the V gene TRBV7-2; TRBD2 aligns across 7 bases. The junction had 8 bases not matched to a gene; V was cut back by 5 bases and J by 2 bases. The germline V gene has CDR1 SGHTA and CDR2 FQGNSA. This CDR3 is 16 amino acids long. CDR3 region: CASSQRASGNTGELFF. In nucleotides, the CDR3 is TGTGCCAGCAGCCAGCGGGCTAGCGGAAACACCGGGGAGCTGTTTTTT.

V is TRBV4-2 and J is TRBJ2-5; 7 bases align to TRBD2. Germline CDR1 and CDR2: LGHNA and YNFKEQ. CDR3 length equals 14 residues. V shed 1 base, J shed 4 bases, and the junction held 3 bases outside the gene matches. In nucleotides, the CDR3 is TGTGCCAGCAGCCAAGCCCCTAGCGGAGAGACCCAGTACTTC. This codes for CASSQAPSGETQYF.

V and J are TRBV15 and TRBJ1-4, with a possible D match to TRBD1 (6 bases). Trimming removed 2 bases from V and 5 bases from J, with 12 bases in between. CDR1 and CDR2 from the germline V gene are LNHNV and YYDKDF (reference sequence). The CDR3 loop spans 15 amino acids. The CDR3 here is CATSRQTGGNEKLFF. CDR3 coding DNA: TGTGCCACCAGCAGACAGACAGGTGGCAATGAAAAACTGTTTTTT.

This clone occurred once. This rearrangement joins TRBV30 to TRBJ1-4, with no clear D. The CDR3 runs 14 residues. V lost 3 bases and J lost 4, with 12 bases in between. The V gene's germline CDR1 is GTSNPN and CDR2 SVGIG (reference sequence). In DNA, the CDR3 is TGTGCCTGGAGATGGGCCGGCGGTAATGAAAAACTGTTTTTT. Protein product: CAWRWAGGNEKLFF. Full variable domain (rest looked up from reference TRBV30 and TRBJ1-4): SQTIHQWPATLVQPVGSPLSLECTVEGTSNPNLYWYRQAAGRGLQLLFYSVGIGQISSEVPQNLSASRPQDRQFILSSKKLLLSDSGFYLCAWRWAGGNEKLFFGSGTQLSVL.

The chain combines TRBV5-1 with TRBJ1-2; the match to TRBD1 covers 7 bases. There are 14 residues in the CDR3. V dropped 8 bases and J dropped 1; count of bases not matched to a gene: 8. The V gene's germline CDR1 is SGHRS and CDR2 YFSETQ. CDR3: CASRVGQNNYGYTF. As DNA, the CDR3 is TGCGCCAGTCGGGTGGGACAGAATAACTATGGCTACACCTTC.

Note on this clone: This sample includes further DNA sequences coding for the same CDR3. J is TRBJ1-1 and V is TRBV6-5; D uncertain. The CDR3 covers 15 residues. In germline, CDR1 is MNHEY, CDR2 SVGAGI. Trimming removed 0 bases at V and 0 bases at J, with 8 bases between. For the CDR3, the DNA is TGTGCCAGCAGTTACTCGACTGTAATGAACACTGAAGCTTTCTTT. Its translation is CASSYSTVMNTEAFF.

On this clone: The same CDR3 can be traced to other DNA sequences in this sample. The chain couples TRBV6-4 to TRBJ1-6; 9 bases match TRBD1. Unmatched junction bases numbered 4, after V lost 6 bases and J lost 7 bases. Per germline, CDR1 MRHNA and CDR2 SNTAGT. The CDR3 runs to 14 residues. This chain's CDR3 is CASREQGANSPLHF. The CDR3, as DNA: TGTGCCAGCAGGGAACAGGGGGCGAATTCACCCCTCCACTTT.

The chain is built from TRBV6-5 and TRBJ1-1; D is uncertain. The CDR3 covers 11 residues. Germline values: CDR1 MNHEY, CDR2 SVGAGI. CDR3 sequence: CSSRGYTEAFF. The CDR3 coding sequence is TGTTCCTCCCGGGGTTACACTGAAGCTTTCTTT.

The CDR3 region has the DNA TGTGCCTGGGCAGGACAGGGTAGAAGGGGCTACACCTTC. Amino acids: CAWAGQGRRGYTF. This chain uses TRBV30 with TRBJ1-2; 8 nucleotides agree with TRBD1. Looked up from germline, CDR1 is GTSNPN and CDR2 is SVGIG (reference sequence). Trimming cost V 5 bases and J 8 bases; bases outside gene matches: 10. CDR3 length: 13 residues.

This clone showed up just once. CDR3: CASSILGQETQYF. Here the CDR3 DNA reads TGTGCCAGTAGTATACTCGGCCAAGAGACCCAGTACTTC. The gene calls are TRBV19 and TRBJ2-5; no reliable D call. CDR1 and CDR2 (germline): LNHDA, SQIVND (reference sequence). The V end lost 2 bases, the J end lost 1 base, and 5 bases lay between the germline ends. The length of the CDR3 is 13 residues.

This clone appeared a few times. Other DNA sequences in this sample translate to the same CDR3. The CDR3 loop is CASSPGTGVYEQYF. The CDR3, as DNA: TGTGCCAGCAGCCCCGGGACAGGGGTCTACGAGCAGTACTTC. J is TRBJ2-7 and V is TRBV6-1, with TRBD1 identical over 10 bases. This CDR3 contains 14 residues. V lost 6 bases, J lost 3 bases, and 5 bases stayed unmatched. Germline V gene sequence: CDR1 MNHNS, CDR2 SASEGT.

The chain employs TRBV28 and TRBJ1-2, with D uncertain. The CDR3 loop spans 17 amino acids. The ends were cut back, 4 bases at V and 0 bases at J, with 18 bases in the middle. In germline, CDR1 is MDHEN, CDR2 SYDVKM. In DNA, the CDR3 is TGTGCCAGCAGTTCGCCGGGGTTGGGGTTGACTAACTATGGCTACACCTTC. It translates to CASSSPGLGLTNYGYTF.

This clone was seen a few times. Here the CDR3 reads CASSFEGQGSYGYTF. The CDR3 nucleotides read TGCGCCAGCAGCTTCGAAGGCCAGGGGAGCTATGGCTACACCTTC. V usage is TRBV5-1 and J usage is TRBJ1-2; D may be TRBD1 (6 bases). From germline, CDR1 is SGHRS and CDR2 YFSETQ. Trimming pared 2 bases from V and 4 bases from J, leaving 15 bases between. CDR3 size: 15 residues.

The chain has TRBV6-6 and TRBJ1-5; D gene uncertain. The CDR3 length is 14 residues. Germline V CDR1 and CDR2: MNHNY, SVGAGI (reference sequence). Trimming cost V 2 bases and J 5 bases, with 10 bases left between them. The CDR3 loop reads CASSYGQQDQPQHF. The CDR3 DNA reads as TGTGCCAGCAGTTACGGGCAGCAAGATCAGCCCCAGCATTTT.

The chain combines TRBV6-5 with TRBJ2-5; TRBD2 aligns across 8 bases. The V gene end was trimmed by 2 bases and the J gene end by 2 bases; junction bases not matched to a gene: 4. The germline CDR1 and CDR2 sequences are MNHEY and SVGAGI. The CDR3 sequence is 15 residues long. The chain's CDR3 is CASSYEASGQETQYF. In DNA form, the CDR3 reads TGTGCCAGCAGTTACGAGGCTAGCGGGCAAGAGACCCAGTACTTC.

The chain joins TRBV7-2 to TRBJ2-3; 7 bases are a match to TRBD2. This CDR3 region has 16 residues. V lost 6 bases to trimming and J lost 4 bases; unmatched junction nucleotides: 13. Germline lookup yields CDR1 SGHTA and CDR2 FQGNSA. CDR3 protein: CASRLSGPPGADTQYF. The CDR3 DNA sequence: TGTGCCAGCAGACTTAGCGGGCCGCCCGGTGCAGATACGCAGTATTTT.

The DNA for the CDR3 is TGTGCCAGCAGCGTCCCTAGCGGGAGCTCCTACAATGAGCAGTTCTTC. Amino acid sequence: CASSVPSGSSYNEQFF. The chain combines TRBV5-4 with TRBJ2-1; the match to TRBD2 covers 10 bases. This CDR3 contains 16 residues. V was pared by 4 bases and J by 0 bases, with 4 bases of the junction left unmatched. In germline, CDR1 is SGHNT, CDR2 YYREEE (reference sequence).

CDR3 coding DNA: TGCGCCAGCAGGGTGACAGGGAACACTGAAGCTTTCTTT. It encodes CASRVTGNTEAFF. The rearrangement links TRBV5-1 to TRBJ1-1, with D perhaps TRBD1 (6 bases). V was trimmed by 5 bases and J by 1 base, leaving 9 bases between them. Per germline, CDR1 SGHRS and CDR2 YFSETQ. The CDR3 has 13 amino acids.

The chain carries TRBV7-3 and TRBJ2-1; TRBD2 matches 11 bases. The CDR3 totals 17 residues. Germline CDR1 is SGHTA and CDR2 is FQGTGA. J lost 4 bases, V lost 2 bases, and 7 bases had no gene match. The CDR3 bases are TGTGCCAGCAGCTTAGGGCCGACTAGCGGGGATTACAATGAGCAGTTCTTC. Protein product: CASSLGPTSGDYNEQFF.

The chain recombines TRBV5-8 with TRBJ1-6; D is ambiguous. Trimming left V 0 bases short and J 5 bases short, with 15 bases between. The CDR3 spans 17 residues. CDR1 and CDR2 (germline): SGHTS, YDEGEE. The CDR3 sequence: CASSLDWGPPHNSPLHF. The CDR3, as DNA: TGTGCCAGCAGCTTGGATTGGGGTCCTCCCCATAATTCACCCCTCCACTTT.